The clone carrying this T cell receptor beta chain appeared a few times. The data are from a study of blood T cell repertoires in COVID-19. Study overall: Material from acute and convalescent COVID-19 was sourced from the United States, Italy and Spain.

The CDR3 covers 16 residues. Germline values: CDR1 KGHSH, CDR2 LQKENI. The ends were cut back, 0 bases at V and 4 bases at J, with 15 bases in the middle. As processed by the authors: For nucleated cells, counts were estimated from reference gene primer amplification. The repertoire was sequenced with immunoSEQ multiplex PCR; TCRdb's copy has only in-frame clones and lacks some. That table furnishes V, J and clone size, whereas the DNA furnished D and trimming. In the table there are about 500,000 clones, about 91% of which are singletons. The sample was peripheral blood. The sequence came from a man aged 18-30 years with COVID-19, enrolled during active disease. This sequence joins TRBV18 and TRBJ1-1; tentative D call: TRBD1 (6 bases). The CDR3 reads CASSPPRGSPGTEAFF. The CDR3 DNA follows: TGTGCCAGCTCACCACCCAGGGGCTCCCCAGGCACTGAAGCTTTCTTT. The full variable domain, completed using reference TRBV18 and TRBJ1-1, is NAGVMQNPRHLVRRRGQEARLRCSPMKGHSHVYWYRQLPEEGLKFMVYLQKENIIDESGMPKERFSAEFPKEGPSILRIQQVVRGDSAAYFCASSPPRGSPGTEAFFGQGTRLTVV.